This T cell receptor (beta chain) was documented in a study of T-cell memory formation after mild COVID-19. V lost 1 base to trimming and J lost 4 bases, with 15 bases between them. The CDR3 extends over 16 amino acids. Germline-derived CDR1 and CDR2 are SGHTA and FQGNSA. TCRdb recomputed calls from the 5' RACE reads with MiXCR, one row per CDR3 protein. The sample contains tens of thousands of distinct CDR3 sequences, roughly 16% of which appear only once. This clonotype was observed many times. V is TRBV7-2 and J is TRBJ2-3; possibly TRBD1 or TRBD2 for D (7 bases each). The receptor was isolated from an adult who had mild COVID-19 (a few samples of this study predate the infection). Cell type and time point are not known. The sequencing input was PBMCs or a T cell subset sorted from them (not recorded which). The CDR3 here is CASSLDSTGRADTQYF. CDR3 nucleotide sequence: TGTGCCAGCAGCTTAGATTCGACAGGGAGGGCAGATACGCAGTATTTT.